This paragraph reports one T cell receptor (beta chain). Its target is unknown. The study ran its PCR with 60 Vbeta and 13 Jbeta primers. Measured with immunoSEQ multiplex PCR; TCRdb has only the in-frame clones, and not every one. The sample has approximately 150,000 clones, 82% seen once. The data derive from a study of cytomegalovirus exposure and HLA in healthy donors. The CDR3 length is 13 residues. CDR1 is WSHSY and CDR2 is SAAADI in the germline V gene. Trimming pared 5 bases from V and 1 base from J, leaving 8 bases between. Findings of the study overall: Later analysis reportedly placed an Asian-associated ancestry cluster below the roughly 690-donor mean in N-insertions. More clonal expansion characterized HLA-associated TCR beta chains than equally common others in a later analysis. About 87% or about 30% of the time was how often most TCR beta V segments were productive, according to an earlier analysis.

The chain combines TRBV10-2 with TRBJ1-1; no clear D gene. The sample consisted of PBMCs. The sequence came from a man younger than 35 in good health and CMV-seropositive. CDR3 DNA sequence: TGCGCCAGCAGTTTGTTCTCGAACACTGAAGCTTTCTTT. The encoded protein is CASSLFSNTEAFF.